This T cell receptor beta chain was sequenced in a study of cytomegalovirus exposure and HLA in healthy donors. Study-wide context: Early on, a data release was issued that held roughly 86 million unique TCRs from HLA-typed donors.

Overall study results and limits: One variant, a missense change in DCLRE1C, was linked in a later analysis to TCR beta V- and J-gene trimming. It was assumed in the presence/absence analyses that sequencing depth was roughly uniform across donors. An analysis that was carried out later associated 17,000 or so TCR beta sequences with HLA alleles at 0.05 false discovery rate.

Germline-derived CDR1 and CDR2 are SQVTM and ANQGSEA. The CDR3 has 12 amino acids. V was shortened by 8 bases and J by 0 bases, with 10 bases between the two germline ends. This clone appeared a few times. Its antigen is not known. PCR primers comprised 60 Vbeta and 13 Jbeta primers. Measured with immunoSEQ multiplex PCR; TCRdb has only the in-frame clones, and not every one. The sample comprises roughly 180,000 clones, roughly 9.5% of which are singletons, and roughly 1.4% rests with the top ten. The sequencing input was PBMCs. This sequence joins TRBV29-1 and TRBJ1-1; no clear D. This TCR was recovered from a woman in her twenties or thirties in good health and CMV-seropositive. The CDR3 DNA reads as TGCAGCTGCCGGGTCTTGAACACTGAAGCTTTCTTT. It yields the protein CSCRVLNTEAFF.